Included here is one T cell receptor (beta chain) sequence, with context. Its antigen remains undetermined. Base quality data are lacking; no much larger clone is found one base away. This record comes from a study of cytomegalovirus exposure and HLA in healthy donors (TCRdb year 2017). A note on the overall study: An earlier analysis of approximately 640 of the donors reported 250 to 350 Gb of sequence data and 117 million unique TCR beta sequences from about 200 million T cells. Typing coverage varied by locus: roughly 620-630 donors for A, B, C, DRB1 and DQB1; under 550 for DQA1; over 600 for DPA1; more than 450 for DPB1. The study aimed to test whether signatures of past pathogen exposure could be identified by cataloging public T cell receptors. Of the 300 to 400 genotyped donors, roughly 85% fell in the genetic ancestry cluster associated with self-reported Caucasian donors. Roughly 310 gigabases of sequencing data and approximately 85 million unique TCR sequences were included in an early release covering about 700 HLA-typed donors. In a later analysis, previously published TCR beta repertoires from several hundred donors were re-analyzed and high-resolution HLA genotyping was added so that TCR occurrence patterns could be studied. The study profiled the T cell repertoires of 550 to 700 subjects by immunosequencing and related them to cytomegalovirus serostatus. Along with the approximately 650-subject first cohort, a separate validation cohort of roughly 110 different subjects was used. Several DR-DQ haplotypes were treated as single units for association and clustering because of strong linkage in the cohort. Both class I and class II loci were covered by HLA typing, at four-digit resolution. In a later genetic analysis, genome-wide SNP genotypes for about 65% of the 666 donors were used, and that subset was treated as a discovery cohort. Rather than drawing on any new phenotypic data, the later analysis identified candidate immune exposures from TCR beta sequences and the way those sequences occurred across donors. Across 398 genotyped donors of the cohort, an average of about 250,000 unique TCR beta nucleotide sequences per donor were sequenced, and 15% to 20% of those sequences were non-productive. Every discovery cohort repertoire had been produced on one sequencing platform. To decide whether each TCR beta V gene segment behaved as functional or pseudogenic, an earlier analysis of fewer than 750 of the donors relied on high-throughput TCR beta sequencing. Donor age, sex, ethnicity and CMV serostatus were collected together with the repertoire data. The study combined high-throughput TCR immunosequencing, statistical association of individual TCRs with disease status, and machine learning to predict cytomegalovirus infection status.

General conclusions and limits of the study: In the study, about 150 TCR beta chains were listed as associated with cytomegalovirus. A few of the identified cytomegalovirus-associated TCR beta chains were confirmed in vitro to be specific for cytomegalovirus antigens. An earlier analysis of 587 of the donors showed that most TCR beta V segments appeared in productive rearrangements either about 87% or about 30% of the time, which broadly matched IMGT annotations. Cytomegalovirus status was reported to be diagnosed by the classifier with high specificity and sensitivity in both the original and validation cohorts. Some 16 rarely observed V segments, including chromosome 9 orphons, were excluded from the earlier analysis of approximately 600 of the donors because counts were too low. CMV serostatus was the only immune exposure information available for the cohort. Some IMGT-functional V segments, including TRBV6-2 and TRBV6-3, could not be distinguished by the 87-base-pair reads and were therefore excluded. Strong co-occurrence of HLA alleles, especially DR and DQ, made assigning TCR associations to individual alleles difficult. The presence/absence analyses assumed that sequencing depth was roughly uniform across donors, and that assumption may not be true. A later analysis found that most CMV-associated TCR beta chains appeared HLA-restricted, with HLA associations seemingly driven largely by CMV exposure. A further reported finding was that TCR beta sequences accurately predicted the HLA-A and HLA-B alleles for most subjects in the first cohort. In a later analysis, the rate of TCR association differed among HLA loci, with DRB1 alleles having the most associated TCRs and HLA-C alleles having the fewest. Because HLA typing was unavailable for some donors at each locus, only the typed subset was used in association tests. The authors suggested that the approach could potentially be generalized to other disease states and immunological phenotypes. Correlated functional status among segregating V segments might be attributable to linkage disequilibrium, but an unknown experimental factor could not be ruled out. Compared with equally common non-associated chains, HLA-associated TCR beta chains in a later analysis were more clonally expanded and had lower generation probabilities. A later analysis reported that several top co-occurrence clusters appeared linked to parvovirus B19, influenza, CMV and Epstein-Barr virus. In a later analysis, about 17,000 TCR beta sequences were associated with specific HLA alleles at a false discovery rate of 0.05. Compared with the approximately 710-donor mean, donors in an Asian-associated ancestry cluster had fewer N-insertions in productive TCRs, according to a later genetic analysis. The cohort was sequenced for TCR beta chains only, and without alpha or paired-chain data the features that could be detected were limited. A group of highly shared sequence variants was considered likely to be a technical artifact of the sequencing pipeline. An association between a missense DCLRE1C variant and V-gene and J-gene trimming of TCR beta chains was found in a later genetic analysis and replicated in an independent cohort. Most TCR sequences were observed very rarely across donors, whereas some public TCRs were present in many individuals.

The library came from the immunoSEQ multiplex PCR assay. A mixture of 60 forward primers for TCR Vbeta segments and 13 reverse primers for TCR Jbeta segments was used in the multiplex PCR. Amplification of the CDR3 region of rearranged TCR beta genes was performed with a multiplex PCR assay on genomic DNA. The Illumina HiSeq System was used to sequence the amplified TCR beta libraries as 87-base-pair reads. The source study handled its data this way. A later analysis counted approximately 74 million unique TCR beta chains across the approximately 700 repertoires, and about 10 million of these chains were shared by at least two donors. Raw reads were error-corrected and collapsed into unique sequences with a nearest-neighbor algorithm that merged closely related sequences to remove PCR and sequencing errors. V, D and J gene segments were assigned by aligning CDR3 sequences to IMGT reference sequences. Each retained sequence needed at least a six-nucleotide match to both a V gene segment and a J gene segment. A rearrangement was called productive if the CDR3 had no stop codons and remained in frame with V and J, and every other rearrangement was called non-productive. CDR3 was defined by IMGT convention, running from the second conserved V-encoded cysteine to the conserved J-encoded phenylalanine. In an earlier analysis of around 600 of the donors, sequences lacking an unambiguous match to a single V gene segment were excluded. An earlier analysis of several hundred of the donors called V segments functional above 56.7% productive rearrangements and segregating when the between-donor standard deviation exceeded 5%. A statistical classification framework was developed to diagnose cytomegalovirus status using the catalog of TCR beta chain sequences. V and J gene assignment, in a later analysis, came from comparing TCR nucleotide sequences with IMGT/GENE-DB human TR gene sequences. In a later analysis, CDR3 sequences and most-parsimonious VDJ recombination scenarios were assigned using the TCRdist pipeline. In a later analysis, every TCR beta chain was defined by the combination of its CDR3 amino acid sequence and its V-gene family, and reads without a unique V-gene family were dropped. A later analysis removed 600 or so highly shared, low-generation-probability nucleotide sequences to deal with suspected cross-contamination and a sequencing artifact. For each public chain, a later analysis derived a clonal expansion index from normalized ranks of inferred template counts within each repertoire. Generation probabilities in a later analysis came from a VDJ recombination model fitted to out-of-frame rearrangements, and those results were checked against IGoR. Hypergeometric tests were used in a later analysis to score TCR-TCR, TCR-HLA and TCR-CMV co-occurrence, with a repertoire-size bias correction applied to the TCR pairs. A later analysis estimated false discovery rates by permuting HLA or CMV assignments 20 times. In a later analysis, co-occurring TCRs were grouped using DBSCAN, and TCRdist sequence similarity was added for clustering within HLA-allele-positive subsets. Co-occurrence clustering excluded repertoires with fewer than 30,000 or more than 120,000 public chains, plus five with anomalous nucleotide sharing. This immuneACCESS table, as held by TCRdb, lists in-frame sequences with V and J called but not all clones. Of the missing ones, under half trace to an unresolved V gene in checked studies; the others have no known cause. The DNA was the basis for D and trimming; V, J and clone size are from that table. This sample lists approximately 130,000 clones; 70% to 85% were detected once. The top ten clones comprise roughly 2.7% of the sample.

Between the V and J ends, shortened by 0 bases and 4 bases respectively, the junction contains 15 bases. The CDR3 holds 17 amino acids from the cysteine to the phenylalanine. The read is trimmed to its CDR3 DNA, 51 bases read in frame from base 1. According to the germline V gene, CDR1 reads MGHRA and CDR2 reads YSYEKL. In total, 600 or so healthy bone marrow donors made up the cohort. At the time of sampling, all cohort members were nominally healthy, though unrecorded immune exposures were likely present. The donor tested CMV seropositive and was one of the 289 seropositive cohort members. A peripheral blood sample was provided by each donor, and peripheral blood mononuclear cells were used for TCR beta sequencing. Genomic DNA was extracted from the blood cell samples with the Qiagen DNeasy Blood Extraction Kit.

The sequenced material came from PBMCs. The chain is made from TRBV4-1 and TRBJ2-2, and possibly TRBD1, on 6 matching bases. The clonotype originates from an older woman in good health and CMV-seropositive. The sequenced DNA: TGCGCCAGCAGCCAAGATCAGGCAGGGGTCCTCACCGGGGAGCTGTTTTTT. Translated, it reads CASSQDQAGVLTGELFF.